Here is one T cell receptor (beta chain) with its context. Germline values: CDR1 SNHLY, CDR2 FYNNEI. CDR3 length: 15 residues. These data originate in a study of T cells expressing NK-cell markers. Reanalyzing the 5' RACE reads, TCRdb keeps one entry per CDR3 protein, without DNA. Its clone listing holds a few hundred thousand distinct CDR3 sequences. The sequencing sample was made of blood T cells: a sorted CD56 or NKG2C T cell subset, CD4+ or CD8+ T cells, or bulk PBMC T cells (not recorded which). This clonotype was obtained from a man aged 18-75 years in good health. The chain joins TRBV2 to TRBJ1-5; TCRdb reports TRBD1, a call that lacks DNA to check it against. CDR3: CASSEGGPRGQPQHF.